This TCR beta chain derives from a study of human T cells and chemical hapten exposure. Study-level points and caveats: TCRs exceeding a frequency of 1 in 1000 stayed unchanged under DPC sensitization.

With 1 base removed from V and 4 bases from J, the gap between germline ends came to 6 bases. The germline CDR1 and CDR2 sequences are MGHRA and YSYEKL. The CDR3 covers 13 residues. Individual cDNA molecules received unique molecular identifiers in the library. TCRdb fed the RACE reads into MiXCR, producing one record per CDR3 protein. This sample has 90,000 or so distinct CDR3 sequences, with roughly a tenth found just once. Notes on this clonotype: What it binds is not known.

Described time point: patch test 1, 2 weeks after DPC sensitization. Treatment in this sample: therapeutic diphenylcyclopropenone sensitization with weekly scalp DPC. The sequencing used whole blood, collected in connection with sensitization to the hapten diphenylcyclopropenone (DPC). This TCR derives from a man aged 40-49 years with alopecia areata. Some clones in this sample may be carry-over from other donors' samples. This chain uses TRBV4-1 with TRBJ2-3; no clear D gene. The CDR3 bases are TGCGCCAGCAGCCAAGTAATAGCAGATACGCAGTATTTT. Translation gives CASSQVIADTQYF.